A selection of T cell receptor beta chains follows, all from one sample in a study of T cell repertoires in cytomegalovirus infection. For these receptors, no antigen is known. TCRdb itself ran the reads through MiXCR, one entry per CDR3 protein. The sample yields roughly 500,000 distinct CDR3 sequences, 33% seen once. Sequencing used cultured PBMCs, obtained from culture after CMV antigen stimulation. All receptors come from a human donor in good health (CMV status not recorded). Some clones in this sample may be carry-over from other donors' samples. The CDR3 runs from the conserved cysteine through the conserved F or W. The D gene is left open where the match is weak. The size of a clone is reported for some rows only, either as once, few or many, or as a class for expanded clones.

>.|TRBV19|few|TRBJ2-6
CASSITSGLGANVLTF
TGTGCCAGTAGTATAACCTCAGGGCTCGGGGCCAACGTCCTGACTTTC
>.|TRBV20-1|.|TRBJ2-4
CSVRNPPENIQYF
TGCAGTGTTCGGAACCCCCCCGAAAACATTCAGTACTTC
>.|TRBV7-2|.|TRBJ1-1
CASSLEYRNTEAFF
TGTGCCAGCAGCTTAGAATACAGAAACACTGAAGCTTTCTTT
>TRBD2|TRBV6-2/TRBV6-3|.|TRBJ2-7
CASRVAGGGGEQYF
TGTGCCAGCAGAGTAGCGGGAGGAGGAGGCGAGCAGTACTTC
>.|TRBV4-1|.|TRBJ1-5
CASSQEGDSNQPQHF
TGCGCCAGCAGCCAAGAAGGCGATAGCAATCAGCCCCAGCATTTT
>.|TRBV12-3/TRBV12-4|few|TRBJ2-5
CASSPSWGARETQYF
TGTGCCAGCAGTCCGTCCTGGGGGGCGCGGGAGACCCAGTACTTC
>TRBD2|TRBV28|many|TRBJ2-6
CASGEGESSGANVLTF
TGTGCCAGCGGGGAGGGAGAGAGCTCTGGGGCCAACGTCCTGACTTTC
>.|TRBV7-2|.|TRBJ1-3
CASSLVRDYLGNTIYF
TGTGCCAGCAGCTTAGTCCGGGACTATCTGGGAAACACCATATATTTT
>.|TRBV15|.|TRBJ2-3
CATSRDIWRLGTDTQYF
TGTGCCACCAGCAGAGATATATGGCGCCTGGGCACAGATACGCAGTATTTT
>.|TRBV7-2|few|TRBJ2-4
CASSASSNIQYF
TGTGCCAGCAGCGCCAGTTCGAACATTCAGTACTTC
>.|TRBV27|.|TRBJ1-6
CASTHLAGSNSGLHF
TGTGCCAGCACCCATCTGGCGGGTTCTAATTCGGGCCTCCACTTT
>TRBD1|TRBV6-5|.|TRBJ1-1
CASSKTTGAGGTEAFF
TGTGCCAGCAGTAAAACGACAGGGGCGGGTGGCACTGAAGCTTTCTTT
>.|TRBV20-1|.|TRBJ2-1
CSARDAGWGNEQFF
TGCAGTGCTAGAGATGCAGGGTGGGGGAATGAGCAGTTCTTC
>.|TRBV7-6|few|TRBJ2-7
CASSGANYEQYF
TGTGCCAGTTCGGGGGCCAACTACGAGCAGTACTTC
>.|TRBV7-2|.|TRBJ1-3
CASSPHSAGNTIYF
TGTGCCAGCAGCCCGCACAGCGCTGGAAACACCATATATTTT
>.|TRBV19|.|TRBJ2-7
CASSISSTDSYEQYF
TGTGCCAGTAGTATATCCTCGACCGATTCCTACGAGCAGTACTTC
>TRBD1|TRBV7-2|.|TRBJ1-5
CASSRDRVPNQPQHF
TGTGCCAGCAGCCGAGACAGGGTACCCAATCAGCCCCAGCATTTT
>.|TRBV30|few|TRBJ1-5
CAWSTGYSNQPQHF
TGTGCCTGGAGTACAGGGTATAGCAATCAGCCCCAGCATTTT
>TRBD1|TRBV4-2|.|TRBJ1-5
CASSRDSNGNQPQHF
TGTGCCAGCAGCCGGGACAGTAACGGCAATCAGCCCCAGCATTTT
>.|TRBV9|.|TRBJ1-2
CASSVPWTSTNYGYTF
TGTGCCAGCAGCGTACCCTGGACATCCACGAACTATGGCTACACCTTC
>TRBD2|TRBV24-1|few|TRBJ2-1
CATSDRTSGGRSYNEQFF
TGTGCCACCAGTGATCGGACTAGCGGGGGACGCTCCTACAATGAGCAGTTCTTC
>.|TRBV28|few|TRBJ1-2
CASTPLGQSNYGYTF
TGTGCCAGCACTCCTTTGGGGCAGAGTAACTATGGCTACACCTTC